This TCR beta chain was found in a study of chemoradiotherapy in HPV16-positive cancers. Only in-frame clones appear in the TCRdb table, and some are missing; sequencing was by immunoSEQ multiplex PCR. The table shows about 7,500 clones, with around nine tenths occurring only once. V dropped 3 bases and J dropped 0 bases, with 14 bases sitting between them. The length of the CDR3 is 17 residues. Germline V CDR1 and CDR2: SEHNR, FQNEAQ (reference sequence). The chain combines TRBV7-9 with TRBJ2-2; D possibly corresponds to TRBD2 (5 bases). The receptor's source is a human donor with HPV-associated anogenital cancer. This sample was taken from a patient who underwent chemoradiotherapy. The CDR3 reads CASSLHSLAPNTGELFF. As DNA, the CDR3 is TGTGCCAGCAGCTTGCACAGCCTAGCCCCGAACACCGGGGAGCTGTTTTTT.